Shown below are 26 T cell receptor beta chains from a single sample sequenced in a study of blood T cell repertoires in COVID-19. Sequencing used immunoSEQ multiplex PCR; TCRdb keeps in-frame clones, though not all of them. The sample has roughly 500,000 clones; 80% to 90% are singletons. What was sequenced was peripheral blood. The receptor source for this set is a man between 18 and 29 years old with COVID-19, enrolled during active disease.

The CDR3 region is CASSLILDSTNQPQHF. Here the CDR3 DNA reads TGTGCCAGCAGCTTGATTTTGGACAGCACCAATCAGCCCCAGCATTTT. The V call is TRBV5-5, the J call TRBJ1-5; TRBD1 is a possible D gene (6 bases). Looked up from germline, CDR1 is SGHKS and CDR2 is YYEKEE (reference sequence). V was shortened by 1 base and J by 3 bases, with 14 bases between the two germline ends. The CDR3 length is 16 residues.

In regard to this clone: The identical CDR3 is also encoded by other nucleotide sequences in the sample. The rearrangement joins TRBV5-1 to TRBJ2-7; 13 bases are shared with TRBD2. The CDR3 sequence is 15 residues long. CDR1 and CDR2 from the germline V gene are SGHRS and YFSETQ. J gave up 3 bases and V 4 bases, and 4 bases lay outside the gene matches. The CDR3 DNA is TGCGCCAGCAGCCCACTAGCGGGGGGGCTCTACGAGCAGTACTTC. Translating it yields CASSPLAGGLYEQYF.

The gene calls are TRBV13 and TRBJ2-1; tentatively, D is TRBD2 (5 bases). The V gene's germline CDR1 is PRHDT and CDR2 FYEKMQ (reference sequence). V was pared by 5 bases and J by 6 bases, with 20 bases between. CDR3 length: 16 amino acids. The CDR3 DNA reads TGTGCCAGCAGCCCAAGAGGCCTAGCCGGACCCAATGAGCAGTTCTTC. This encodes CASSPRGLAGPNEQFF.

V is TRBV7-9 and J is TRBJ2-5; TRBD1 matches at 7 bases. V shed 3 bases and J 5 bases; nucleotides not matched to a gene: 6. The germline V gene encodes CDR1 SEHNR and CDR2 FQNEAQ (reference sequence). CDR3 length: 14 amino acids. The CDR3 DNA reads TGTGCCAGCAGCTTTCCAGGACAGGATGAGACCCAGTACTTC. Protein product: CASSFPGQDETQYF.

This chain uses TRBV30 with TRBJ1-4, with D possibly matching TRBD1 (6 bases). Germline CDR1 and CDR2: GTSNPN and SVGIG (reference sequence). CDR3 size: 15 residues. V dropped 2 bases and J dropped 3 bases, with 13 bases sitting between them. Written as DNA, the CDR3 is TGTGCCTGGAGTACAACCAGGGGTGCTAATGAAAAACTGTTTTTT. Translation gives CAWSTTRGANEKLFF.

This clone came up once. V usage is TRBV5-1 and J usage is TRBJ2-5, with 12 bases identical to TRBD1. V gave up 6 bases and J gave up 5 bases; unmatched junction bases: 11. The CDR3 has 16 amino acids. Germline CDR1 SGHRS, CDR2 YFSETQ. The CDR3: CASTSQGQGAGETQYF. CDR3 nucleotide sequence: TGCGCCAGCACCTCGCAGGGACAGGGGGCCGGCGAGACCCAGTACTTC.

The chain combines TRBV3-1 (or the pseudogene TRBV3-2) with TRBJ2-5, with TRBD2 identical over 10 bases. The CDR3 is 18 residues long. V lost 1 base and J lost 4; bases outside the gene matches: 12. Per the germline V gene, CDR1 is LGHDT and CDR2 is YNNKEL (reference sequence). The CDR3 bases are TGTGCCAGCAGCCAAGCAGTAAAGCGGGGGGGAGTGTTAGAGACCCAGTACTTC. This sequence encodes CASSQAVKRGGVLETQYF.

The CDR3 here is CASSQSWGGGTDTQYF. Here the CDR3 DNA reads TGCGCCAGCAGCCAAAGTTGGGGGGGAGGCACAGATACGCAGTATTTT. This rearrangement joins TRBV4-1 to TRBJ2-3, with 7 bases fitting TRBD2. The V gene's germline CDR1 is MGHRA and CDR2 YSYEKL. Trimming removed 2 bases from V and 1 base from J; junction bases left unmatched: 6. The CDR3 consists of 16 residues.

The V call is TRBV25-1, the J call TRBJ1-2; TRBD1 might be the D (6 bases). From germline, CDR1 is MGHDK and CDR2 SYGVNS. This CDR3 is built from 13 residues. V lost 5 bases and J lost 4, with 11 bases in between. The CDR3 reads CASSLSRGYGYTF. DNA for the CDR3: TGTGCCAGCAGTCTTTCCAGGGGCTATGGCTACACCTTC.

This clone occurred once. The V call is TRBV4-1, the J call TRBJ2-4, with TRBD2 matching 9 bases. The CDR3 is 16 residues long. The germline V gene encodes CDR1 MGHRA and CDR2 YSYEKL. The V and J ends lost 0 bases and 6 bases, in that order; junction bases with no gene match: 6. The CDR3 nucleotides are TGCGCCAGCAGCCAAGATCTCGGGGGACTAGCAAACATTCAGTACTTC. It codes for CASSQDLGGLANIQYF.

This chain connects TRBV11-2 to TRBJ2-1; possibly TRBD2 for D (6 bases). Germline V gives CDR1 SGHAT, CDR2 FQNNGV. The CDR3 sequence is 12 residues long. V was clipped by 8 bases and J by 6 bases, with 11 bases between them. Here the CDR3 reads CASGVGSNEQFF. CDR3 nucleotides: TGTGCCAGCGGGGTCGGGAGCAATGAGCAGTTCTTC. The complete variable domain, with remaining parts taken from reference TRBV11-2 and TRBJ2-1, reads EAGVAQSPRYKIIEKRQSVAFWCNPISGHATLYWYQQILGQGPKLLIQFQNNGVVDDSQLPKDRFSAERLKGVDSTLKIQPAKLEDSAVYLCASGVGSNEQFFGPGTRLTVL.

The J gene is TRBJ2-3, the V gene TRBV30; D is undetermined. The length of the CDR3 is 12 residues. CDR1 is GTSNPN and CDR2 is SVGIG in the germline V gene (reference sequence). V was clipped by 2 bases and J by 3 bases, with 6 bases between them. The CDR3: CAWSPATDTQYF. CDR3 nucleotides: TGTGCCTGGAGTCCCGCGACAGATACGCAGTATTTT.

The V call is TRBV30, the J call TRBJ2-2; a weak D match, TRBD1 (5 bases). The CDR3 has 14 amino acids. Per germline, CDR1 GTSNPN and CDR2 SVGIG (reference sequence). Trimming took 0 bases from V and 5 from J, leaving 10 bases between them. CDR3 nucleotides: TGTGCCTGGAGTGTAGGGGTGAGAACCGGGGAGCTGTTTTTT. This gives the protein CAWSVGVRTGELFF.

V usage is TRBV19 and J usage is TRBJ2-7; 11 bases map to TRBD2. Germline lookup yields CDR1 LNHDA and CDR2 SQIVND (reference sequence). The ends lost 4 bases at V and 4 bases at J; junction bases unmatched: 3. The CDR3 has 14 residues. The CDR3 DNA is TGTGCCAGTAGTACGGGACTAGCGGAGTACGAGCAGTACTTC. This codes for CASSTGLAEYEQYF.

The V call is TRBV2, the J call TRBJ2-7, with a tentative D call TRBD2 (6 bases). Germline values: CDR1 SNHLY, CDR2 FYNNEI. The CDR3 is made up of 13 amino acids. Trimming removed 5 bases from V and 2 bases from J, with 10 bases in between. CDR3 sequence: CASSLGTAYEQYF. The DNA for the CDR3 is TGTGCCAGCAGTCTGGGGACTGCCTACGAGCAGTACTTC.

This chain links TRBV12-5 with TRBJ2-6, with 11 bases lining up with TRBD1. V was pared by 4 bases and J by 2 bases, with 10 bases of the junction left unmatched. The CDR3 length is 19 residues. Germline V CDR1 and CDR2: LGHNT, FRNRAP. The CDR3 spells CASGSPAGTGGTGANVLTF. CDR3 sequence (DNA): TGTGCTAGTGGTTCACCCGCCGGGACAGGGGGGACTGGGGCCAACGTCCTGACTTTC.

The gene calls are TRBV11-3 and TRBJ2-7; no clear D. CDR3 length: 11 amino acids. V shed 4 bases and J shed 3 bases, with 4 bases lying between them. Germline CDR1 is SGHNT and CDR2 is YENEEA. The CDR3 bases are TGTGCCAGCAGCTCGTACTACGAGCAGTACTTC. This gives the protein CASSSYYEQYF.

The chain carries TRBV5-4 and TRBJ2-5; D remains unclear. Between the trimmed V and J ends, which lost 4 bases and 4 bases, there was a span of 14 bases. From germline, CDR1 is SGHNT and CDR2 YYREEE (reference sequence). This CDR3 has 14 amino acids. CDR3 residues: CASSLAQAAETQYF. CDR3 nucleotide sequence: TGTGCCAGCAGCCTCGCGCAGGCCGCAGAGACCCAGTACTTC.

Remarks on this clone: One end of the junction fails to match germline, which may point to a read error. V is TRBV7-8 and J is TRBJ2-7, with 8 bases that match TRBD1. This CDR3 spans 14 amino acids. Looked up from germline, CDR1 is SGHVS and CDR2 is FQNEAQ. The CDR3: CASSSPARGRPLVF. The CDR3 DNA sequence: TGTGCCAGCAGCTCCCCCGCCAGGGGGCGCCCCCTGGTCTTC. The whole variable domain, remainder taken from reference TRBV7-8 and TRBJ2-7, is GAGVSQSPRYKVAKRGQDVALRCDPISGHVSLFWYQQALGQGPEFLTYFQNEAQLDKSGLPSDRFFAERPEGSVSTLKIQRTQQEDSAVYLCASSSPARGRPLVFGPGTRLTVT.

The gene calls are TRBV19 and TRBJ1-2; maybe TRBD1 (5 bases). CDR1 is LNHDA and CDR2 is SQIVND in the germline V gene (reference sequence). This CDR3 is 16 amino acids long. V was shortened by 5 bases and J by 0 bases, with 16 bases between the two germline ends. CDR3: CASSLGFDRTNYGYTF. DNA of the CDR3: TGTGCCAGTAGTTTGGGGTTTGACAGAACTAACTATGGCTACACCTTC.

Turning to this clone: The same CDR3 is also encoded by other DNA sequences in this sample. The rearrangement joins TRBV7-9 to TRBJ2-2, with D tentatively TRBD1 (6 bases). The germline gives CDR1 SEHNR, CDR2 FQNEAQ (reference sequence). The CDR3 is made up of 14 amino acids. Deletions cut 5 bases from V and 1 base from J, with 8 bases between. CDR3 in amino acids: CASSLTGNTGELFF. The CDR3, as DNA: TGTGCCAGCAGCCTGACAGGGAACACCGGGGAGCTGTTTTTT.

The chain is built from TRBV6-5 and TRBJ1-6, with D possibly being TRBD1 (5 bases). This CDR3 is 14 amino acids long. Germline-derived CDR1 and CDR2 are MNHEY and SVGAGI. Trimming pared 2 bases from V and 6 bases from J, leaving 8 bases between. CDR3 in amino acids: CASSYGGSNSPLHF. The CDR3 bases are TGTGCCAGCAGTTACGGGGGGAGTAATTCACCCCTCCACTTT.

V and J are TRBV11-1 and TRBJ2-7, with 10 bases fitting TRBD2. The CDR3 loop spans 14 amino acids. V shed 4 bases, J shed 3 bases, and the junction held 3 bases outside the gene matches. The germline V gene encodes CDR1 SGHAT and CDR2 FQDESV (reference sequence). CDR3 region: CASSSGTSDYEQYF. CDR3 coding DNA: TGTGCCAGCAGCTCCGGGACTAGCGACTACGAGCAGTACTTC.

V and J are TRBV6-1 and TRBJ2-7, with TRBD2 matching 7 bases. V lost 0 bases to trimming and J lost 1 base; unmatched junction nucleotides: 3. The CDR3 runs to 15 residues. CDR1 MNHNS and CDR2 SASEGT come from the germline V gene. CDR3 region: CASSEAGEGSYEQYF. CDR3 sequence (DNA): TGTGCCAGCAGTGAAGCGGGGGAGGGGTCCTACGAGCAGTACTTC.

The chain links TRBV21-1 to TRBJ1-1; TRBD1, the D gene given by the table, was not confirmed from the DNA. TRBV21-1 represents a pseudogene. The CDR3 loop spans 14 amino acids. CDR3 protein: CASNHPGTLTEAFF. The CDR3 DNA follows: TGTGCCAGCAACCACCCCGGGACACTCACTGAAGCTTTCTTT.

The rearrangement links TRBV5-6 to TRBJ2-7; D is undetermined. CDR1 and CDR2 (germline): SGHDT, YYEEEE. V was trimmed by 6 bases and J by 3 bases, leaving 16 bases between them. The CDR3 length is 14 residues. The CDR3 DNA follows: TGTGCCAGCAACAGACGAGCTGATGGCTACGAGCAGTACTTC. This gives the protein CASNRRADGYEQYF.